This T cell receptor (beta chain) stems from a study of cytomegalovirus exposure and HLA in healthy donors. This clone has only a few counts. Its specificity is not known. General study points: An assumption of roughly uniform sequencing depth across donors underlay the presence/absence analyses.

With 60 Vbeta and 13 Jbeta primers, the PCR was carried out. TCRdb's copy holds only in-frame clones and misses some; the assay was immunoSEQ multiplex PCR. The data contain under 200,000 clones, about 59% of them singletons. This CDR3 comprises 14 residues. V lost 0 bases and J lost 5, with 10 bases in between. In germline, CDR1 is SEHNR, CDR2 FQNEAQ (reference sequence). The sequence was obtained from a man between 40 and 49 years old in good health and CMV-seronegative. The specimen was PBMCs. The chain uses TRBV7-9 and TRBJ2-5; D uncertain. DNA for the CDR3: TGTGCCAGCAGCTTAGCTCTAGGTGCTGAGACCCAGTACTTC. This sequence encodes CASSLALGAETQYF.